Detailed here is one TCR beta chain. The V segment lost 3 bases and the J segment 1 base; nucleotides outside the gene matches: 12. CDR3 length equals 17 residues. Germline V lookup: CDR1 SGHKS, CDR2 YYEKEE (reference sequence). Authors' data handling: The assay estimated nucleated cells by amplifying reference gene primers. Assay used: immunoSEQ multiplex PCR; TCRdb lists only in-frame clones, some missing. V, J and clone size reflect that table, while D and trimming were determined from the DNA. The data show fewer than 50,000 clones, 79% seen once. The data belong to a study of blood T cell repertoires in COVID-19. About the study: The United States, Italy and Spain were the sources of the acute and convalescent COVID-19 samples. PBMCs, B-cell-depleted T cells, or T cells provided the cDNA or gDNA that made up the material.

The source material was peripheral blood. This TCR came from a man in his sixties or seventies with acute or convalescent COVID-19. The V and J genes are TRBV5-5 and TRBJ2-7; 8 bases line up with TRBD1. The CDR3 region has the DNA TGTGCCAGCAGCTCCCCTACCCGGGACAGGTTTTCCTACGAGCAGTACTTC. Translation: CASSSPTRDRFSYEQYF.